This section outlines one TCR beta chain sequence together with its context. This record comes from a study of shared clonotypes between healthy human individuals. V was clipped by 6 bases and J by 3 bases; unmatched bases: 2. Per germline, CDR1 MNHNY and CDR2 SVGAGI (reference sequence). The CDR3 has 13 residues. Profiling relied on immunoSEQ multiplex PCR, and the TCRdb table lists in-frame clones only, not all of them. The sample holds hundreds of thousands of clones; approximately 74% are singletons and the top ten take less than 2%. The sequencing sample was made of memory CD4+ T cells sorted from blood. Subset of the sample: CD45RA-negative fraction. This chain links TRBV6-6 with TRBJ2-5, with TRBD1 identical over 9 bases. This receptor was obtained from a young woman in good health. CDR3 in amino acids: CASRQGAEETQYF. CDR3 nucleotides: TGTGCCAGCAGACAGGGGGCAGAAGAGACCCAGTACTTC.